This TCR beta chain came from a study of OX40 agonist ivuxolimab in advanced cancers. Looking at the study overall: Hepatocellular carcinoma, melanoma, renal cell or head and neck cancer occurred in dose-escalation patients. Study results and caveats: Relative to CD4+, CD8+ T cells held more expanded clones on average. At 0.1 to 3.0 mg/kg and by week 6, CD4+ and CD8+ T cells in the blood had expanded clonally.

A note on this clone: Antigen: not known.

TCRdb's table, derived via immunoSEQ multiplex PCR, lists solely in-frame clones and lacks some. The top ten clones hold approximately 5% of a sample with approximately 77,000 clones, around nine tenths of them seen once. Sequencing used CD4+ or CD8+ T cells sorted from blood, obtained in a trial of the OX40 agonist ivuxolimab. The receptor was derived from an adult with an advanced solid tumor such as melanoma, head and neck, liver or kidney cancer.

Written as DNA, the CDR3 is TGTGCCAGCAGCGTGGGACTAGGGACAGATACGCAGTATTTT. Its protein is CASSVGLGTDTQYF. This rearrangement joins TRBV9 to TRBJ2-3; 8 bases line up with TRBD2. CDR1 SGDLS and CDR2 YYNGEE come from the germline V gene. This CDR3 has 14 residues. J gave up 3 bases and V 2 bases, and 2 bases lay outside the gene matches.